One sample yielded the 16 T cell receptor beta chains listed below, sequenced in a study of blood T cells in healthy people across ages. A second about 6 to 12 cycle PCR used barcoded and J-beta primers. TCRdb recomputed calls from the 5' RACE reads with MiXCR, one row per CDR3 protein. The table lists approximately 1,000,000 distinct CDR3 sequences, about two fifths of them singletons. Sequenced material: blood. Receptor source: a man aged 18 to 29 in good health.

Note on this clonotype: Given a much more abundant clone one base away, this may be a read error. J is TRBJ2-5 and V is TRBV7-8, with D possibly being TRBD2 (5 bases). The closer fit of TRBJ2-7 to the DNA end suggests the J call may be wrong. The germline V gene encodes CDR1 SGHVS and CDR2 FQNEAQ. The CDR3 consists of 14 residues. CDR3 bases: TGTGCCAGCAGCGTAGGAGCGGTGGATTACGAGCAGTACTTC. Its protein is CASSVGAVDYEQYF.

This clonotype appeared a few times. The genes are TRBV5-1 and TRBJ1-2; 9 bases agree with TRBD1. The CDR3 totals 16 residues. The germline V gene encodes CDR1 SGHRS and CDR2 YFSETQ. Germline trimming cut 3 bases from V and 4 bases from J; bases unmatched to any gene: 10. As DNA, the CDR3 is TGCGCCAGCAGCTGGACGGGACAGGGCTATAGCTATGGCTACACCTTC. This encodes CASSWTGQGYSYGYTF. Drawing the rest from reference TRBV5-1 and TRBJ1-2, the complete variable domain is KAGVTQTPRYLIKTRGQQVTLSCSPISGHRSVSWYQQTPGQGLQFLFEYFSETQRNKGNFPGRFSGRQFSNSRSEMNVSTLELGDSALYLCASSWTGQGYSYGYTFGSGTRLTVV.

This rearrangement joins TRBV3-1 to TRBJ2-5, with a tentative D call TRBD1 (6 bases). The J call may be in error: the DNA end matches TRBJ2-7 better. The CDR3 spans 13 residues. Germline V CDR1 and CDR2: LGHDT, YNNKEL (reference sequence). In nucleotides, the CDR3 is TGTGCCAGCAGCCAACCCACAGGGAACGAGCAGTACTTC. Translating it yields CASSQPTGNEQYF.

The chain uses TRBV4-2 and TRBJ1-3; TRBD1 aligns across 9 bases. The CDR3 covers 18 residues. The ends lost 7 bases at V and 0 bases at J; junction bases unmatched: 13. The V gene's germline CDR1 is LGHNA and CDR2 YNFKEQ. CDR3 in amino acids: CASTSTTGGSGSGNTIYF. The CDR3 nucleotides read TGTGCCAGCACCTCGACGACAGGGGGATCCGGCTCTGGAAACACCATATATTTT.

This clonotype was counted between two and nine times. V gene TRBV7-2 combines with J gene TRBJ2-3, with D maybe TRBD1 (6 bases). The CDR3 runs 16 residues. Germline values: CDR1 SGHTA, CDR2 FQGNSA. V shed 2 bases and J shed 2 bases, with 14 bases lying between them. CDR3 nucleotide sequence: TGTGCCAGCAGCTTAACCCCGGGACATAACACAGATACGCAGTATTTT. Residues: CASSLTPGHNTDTQYF.

Only a few counts were recorded for this clonotype. V gene TRBV7-8 combines with J gene TRBJ2-1, with 8 bases fitting TRBD2. Germline CDR1 is SGHVS and CDR2 is FQNEAQ. Trimming removed 1 base from V and 4 bases from J; junction bases left unmatched: 3. The CDR3 totals 15 residues. The CDR3 region has the DNA TGTGCCAGCAGCTTAGGGACTAGCCAGTACAATGAGCAGTTCTTC. Protein: CASSLGTSQYNEQFF.

V usage is TRBV10-3 and J usage is TRBJ1-1, with a weak D call TRBD1 (6 bases). Trimming pared 6 bases from V and 1 base from J, leaving 12 bases between. Germline CDR1 reads ENHRY; CDR2 reads SYGVKD. The CDR3 runs 14 residues. CDR3: CAIRPGHQNTEAFF. Here the CDR3 DNA reads TGTGCCATCAGACCGGGACACCAGAACACTGAAGCTTTCTTT.

In its sample, this clonotype was seen many times. V is TRBV10-3 and J is TRBJ2-5; D is unresolved. V was cut by 5 bases and J by 5 bases, with 9 bases left in between. The CDR3 sequence is 12 residues long. From germline, CDR1 is ENHRY and CDR2 SYGVKD. The CDR3 reads CAISPSGETQYF. DNA of the CDR3: TGTGCCATCAGTCCCTCCGGGGAGACCCAGTACTTC.

Concerning this clonotype: One end of the junction varies from germline; a read error may be responsible. The rearrangement joins TRBV7-6 to TRBJ1-6; the D is unclear. This CDR3 spans 13 amino acids. Germline CDR1 SGHVS, CDR2 FNYEAQ. The CDR3 region is CASGRGMNSPPHF. The CDR3 coding sequence is TGTGCCAGCGGACGCGGGATGAATTCACCCCCCCACTTT.

J is TRBJ2-7 and V is TRBV20-1; the D gene is possibly TRBD1 (5 bases). This CDR3 contains 13 residues. Germline values: CDR1 DFQATT, CDR2 SNEGSKA (reference sequence). Trimming took 0 bases from V and 6 from J, leaving 12 bases between them. For the CDR3, the DNA is TGCAGTGCTAGAGATCCCAGGGTTGGCGAGCAGTACTTC. Residues: CSARDPRVGEQYF.

The CDR3 DNA follows: TGTGCCAGCTCACCACTGGGACGATCCTACAATGAGCAGTACTTC. This gives the protein CASSPLGRSYNEQYF. The V gene is TRBV18, the J gene TRBJ2-1; tentatively, D is TRBD1 or TRBD2 (5 bases each). The J call may not be correct, given that the DNA end is closer to TRBJ2-7. Germline CDR1 reads KGHSH; CDR2 reads LQKENI. This CDR3 region has 15 residues.

This chain links TRBV7-2 with TRBJ1-5; D perhaps matches TRBD1 (6 bases). In germline, CDR1 is SGHTA, CDR2 FQGNSA. Trimming took 1 base from V and 7 from J, leaving 14 bases between them. CDR3 length: 15 residues. CDR3 sequence: CASSLEGGQGQPQHF. The CDR3 DNA sequence: TGTGCCAGCAGCTTAGAAGGGGGGCAGGGGCAGCCCCAGCATTTT.

The J gene is TRBJ2-3, the V gene TRBV6-6, with 7 bases identical to TRBD2. Germline values: CDR1 MNHNY, CDR2 SVGAGI (reference sequence). The CDR3 covers 12 residues. In DNA, the CDR3 is TGTGCGGGGGGAGGGAGCACAGATACGCAGTATTTT. It is translated as CAGGGSTDTQYF.

In this sample, this clonotype turned up a few times. The chain joins TRBV20-1 to TRBJ1-1, with D possibly being TRBD1 (6 bases). V was cut by 1 base and J by 10 bases, with 16 bases left in between. This CDR3 has 13 amino acids. CDR1 and CDR2 (germline): DFQATT, SNEGSKA (reference sequence). CDR3 amino acids: CSARALGTPGAFF. DNA of the CDR3: TGCAGTGCTAGAGCTCTCGGGACACCCGGAGCTTTCTTT.

In its sample, this clonotype was seen once. A junction end diverges from the germline sequence, so it may reflect a read error. The chain carries TRBV5-1 and TRBJ1-1, with D hard to call. The CDR3 has 14 residues. The germline V gene has CDR1 SGHRS and CDR2 YFSETQ. The CDR3, as DNA: TGCACCAGCAGCGTGTCGGCTTCCCTGGCTGAAGCTTTCTTT. Amino acid sequence: CTSSVSASLAEAFF. The variable domain in full, with the rest retrieved from reference TRBV5-1 and TRBJ1-1, is KAGVTQTPRYLIKTRGQQVTLSCSPISGHRSVSWYQQTPGQGLQFLFEYFSETQRNKGNFPGRFSGRQFSNSRSEMNVSTLELGDSALYLCTSSVSASLAEAFFGQGTRLTVV.

The V call is TRBV11-3, the J call TRBJ2-1, with 7 bases fitting TRBD2. Trimming cost V 5 bases and J 1 base; bases outside gene matches: 11. The CDR3 runs 17 residues. CDR1 SGHNT and CDR2 YENEEA come from the germline V gene. The CDR3 DNA reads TGTGCCAGCAGCCCGGGGGGTAGCGGGCCTTCCTACAATGAGCAGTTCTTC. Amino acids: CASSPGGSGPSYNEQFF.